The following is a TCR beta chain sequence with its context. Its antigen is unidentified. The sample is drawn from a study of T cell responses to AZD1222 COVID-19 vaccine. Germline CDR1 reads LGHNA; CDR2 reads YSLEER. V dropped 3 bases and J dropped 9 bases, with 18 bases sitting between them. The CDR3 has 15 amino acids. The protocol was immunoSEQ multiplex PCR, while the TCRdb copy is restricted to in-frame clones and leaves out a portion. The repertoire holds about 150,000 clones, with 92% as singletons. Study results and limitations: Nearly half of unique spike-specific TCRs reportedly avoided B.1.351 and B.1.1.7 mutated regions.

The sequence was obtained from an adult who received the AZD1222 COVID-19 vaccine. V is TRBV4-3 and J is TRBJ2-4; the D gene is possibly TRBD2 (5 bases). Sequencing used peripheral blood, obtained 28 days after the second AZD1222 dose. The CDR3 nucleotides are TGCGCCAGCAGCCATCCCGCGAAGGCGGGTGGCATTCAGTACTTC. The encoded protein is CASSHPAKAGGIQYF.